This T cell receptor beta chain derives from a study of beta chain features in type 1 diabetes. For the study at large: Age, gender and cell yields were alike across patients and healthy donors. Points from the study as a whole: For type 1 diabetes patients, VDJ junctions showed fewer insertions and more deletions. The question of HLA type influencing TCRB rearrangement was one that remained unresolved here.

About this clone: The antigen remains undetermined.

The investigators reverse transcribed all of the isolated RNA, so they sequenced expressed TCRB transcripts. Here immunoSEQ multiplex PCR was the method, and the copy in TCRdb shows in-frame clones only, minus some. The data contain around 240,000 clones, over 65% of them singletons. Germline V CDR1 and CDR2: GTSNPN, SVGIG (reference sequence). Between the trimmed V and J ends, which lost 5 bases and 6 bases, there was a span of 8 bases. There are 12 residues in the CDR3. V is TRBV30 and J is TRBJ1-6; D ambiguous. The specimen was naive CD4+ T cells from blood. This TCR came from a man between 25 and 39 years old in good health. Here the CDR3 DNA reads TGTGCCTGGGGACCAACTAATTCACCCCTCCACTTT. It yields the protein CAWGPTNSPLHF. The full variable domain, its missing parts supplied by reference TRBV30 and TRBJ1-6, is SQTIHQWPATLVQPVGSPLSLECTVEGTSNPNLYWYRQAAGRGLQLLFYSVGIGQISSEVPQNLSASRPQDRQFILSSKKLLLSDSGFYLCAWGPTNSPLHFGNGTRLTVT.